The T cell receptor beta chain under discussion was sequenced for a study of relationships among human T cell subsets. After CD25, CD56 and CD294 bead selections, the flow-through was collected as Th1 cells. The CDR3 sequence is 14 residues long. V gave up 2 bases and J gave up 9 bases; unmatched junction bases: 2. Germline V CDR1 and CDR2: SGHVS, FQNEAQ. Overall study results and limits: Some CD4+CD8+ double-positive cells may remain after bead sorting. Th1, Th2 and regulatory subsets overlapped substantially in CDR3 sequences. No significant subset differences appeared in V, D, J use, CDR3 length or N-additions. Clones with over 100 reads held over 55% of CD8+ cytotoxic sequences.

Of note for this clonotype: Its antigen is unknown.

From mRNA, alpha and beta CDR3 regions were amplified using semiquantitative ARM-PCR. In ARM-PCR, communal superprimers followed tagged nested gene-specific primers for exponential amplification. MiXCR was run by TCRdb on the multiplex PCR reads, yielding one entry per CDR3 protein. The table lists 10,000 to 15,000 distinct CDR3 sequences, approximately 67% of them singletons. The sample comprised CD4+ Th1 cells sorted from blood. This chain links TRBV7-8 with TRBJ1-6, with 9 positions matching TRBD1. This clonotype originated in a man in his forties or fifties in good health. CDR3 DNA sequence: TGTGCCAGCAGCTTATCACAGGGGGCTTCACCCCTCCACTTT. The encoded protein is CASSLSQGASPLHF.